The 20 T cell receptor beta chains presented below share a single source sample, sequenced in a study of blood T cell repertoires in COVID-19. TCRdb's table, derived via immunoSEQ multiplex PCR, lists solely in-frame clones and lacks some. The sample holds approximately 97,000 clones; about 90% are singletons and the top ten take approximately 2%. The sequenced sample was peripheral blood. All receptors come from a man aged 50 to 60 with active COVID-19.

The chain combines TRBV6-1 with TRBJ1-1, with TRBD1 as a possible D gene (6 bases). The CDR3 length is 16 residues. The germline CDR1 and CDR2 sequences are MNHNS and SASEGT. The V and J ends lost 1 base and 4 bases respectively, with 16 bases between them. DNA of the CDR3: TGTGCCAGCAGTGAAGTTTGGGGGGGCGCGAGCACTGAAGCTTTCTTT. It is translated as CASSEVWGGASTEAFF.

V is TRBV3-1 (or the pseudogene TRBV3-2) and J is TRBJ2-7, with D possibly TRBD1 on 6 matching bases. Trimming removed 4 bases from V and 6 bases from J, with 16 bases in between. Germline V gives CDR1 LGHDT, CDR2 YNNKEL (reference sequence). The CDR3 runs to 14 residues. The CDR3 protein is CASSLRTQGGEQYF. Here the CDR3 DNA reads TGTGCCAGCAGCCTAAGGACACAGGGTGGCGAGCAGTACTTC.

This sequence joins TRBV3-1 (or the pseudogene TRBV3-2) and TRBJ2-7; D unresolved. V gave up 1 base and J gave up 6 bases, with 7 bases separating them. CDR3 size: 12 residues. Germline V lookup: CDR1 LGHDT, CDR2 YNNKEL (reference sequence). CDR3 DNA: TGTGCCAGCAGCCAAGTCCGGAGCGAGCAGTACTTC. Amino acids: CASSQVRSEQYF.

The chain couples TRBV10-3 to TRBJ1-2; the match to TRBD1 covers 9 bases. Trimming at V came to 11 bases and at J to 3 bases, leaving 7 bases not matched to a gene. The length of the CDR3 is 13 residues. Germline V gene lookup returns CDR1 ENHRY and CDR2 SYGVKD. The chain's CDR3 is CAPRRDRDYGYTF. Written as DNA, the CDR3 is TGTGCCCCACGCCGGGACAGGGACTATGGCTACACCTTC.

J is TRBJ2-7 and V is TRBV6-6; 8 nucleotides line up with TRBD2. V dropped 7 bases and J dropped 5; count of bases not matched to a gene: 19. In germline, CDR1 is MNHNY, CDR2 SVGAGI (reference sequence). There are 17 residues in the CDR3. CDR3 protein: CASTRGVKAGARNEQYF. CDR3 DNA sequence: TGTGCCAGCACTCGTGGGGTTAAAGCGGGGGCCCGAAACGAGCAGTACTTC.

The rearrangement joins TRBV27 to TRBJ2-1, with D perhaps TRBD1 (7 bases). Germline values: CDR1 MNHEY, CDR2 SMNVEV (reference sequence). The ends were cut back, 6 bases at V and 1 base at J, with 16 bases in the middle. The CDR3 contains 16 residues. This CDR3 reads CASSRGVGQSYNEQFF. Here the CDR3 DNA reads TGTGCCAGCAGCAGGGGGGTGGGACAATCCTACAATGAGCAGTTCTTC.

The rearrangement links TRBV24-1 to TRBJ2-3, with 9 bases aligning to TRBD2. CDR1 and CDR2 from the germline V gene are KGHDR and SFDVKD. With V trimmed by 8 bases and J by 14 bases, 13 bases remained unmatched. The CDR3 extends over 13 amino acids. This chain's CDR3 is CATTPLRGGRGYF. CDR3 sequence (DNA): TGTGCCACCACCCCCTTGCGGGGGGGACGAGGGTATTTT.

The V and J genes are TRBV13 and TRBJ2-5; 11 bases are shared with TRBD2. Germline values: CDR1 PRHDT, CDR2 FYEKMQ (reference sequence). The CDR3 is 17 residues long. Trimming cost V 5 bases and J 0 bases; bases outside gene matches: 8. The CDR3 DNA is TGTGCCAGCAGCGCCACGACACTAGCGGGGGACCAAGAGACCCAGTACTTC. Translating it yields CASSATTLAGDQETQYF. The whole variable domain, remainder taken from reference TRBV13 and TRBJ2-5, is AAGVIQSPRHLIKEKRETATLKCYPIPRHDTVYWYQQGPGQDPQFLISFYEKMQSDKGSIPDRFSAQQFSDYHSELNMSSLELGDSALYFCASSATTLAGDQETQYFGPGTRLLVL.

The CDR3 nucleotides are TGTGCCAGCAGCCCTGAGCCCACCGGGGAGCTGTTTTTT. It specifies CASSPEPTGELFF. The chain recombines TRBV7-3 with TRBJ2-2; unclear D gene. The CDR3 covers 13 residues. CDR1 is SGHTA, CDR2 FQGTGA, per germline. V was cut by 5 bases and J by 4 bases, with 8 bases left in between.

The chain couples TRBV7-9 to TRBJ1-4; D unresolved. There are 11 residues in the CDR3. Germline V gene data show CDR1 as SEHNR and CDR2 as FQNEAQ (reference sequence). The V end lost 3 bases, the J end lost 10 bases, and 6 bases lay between the germline ends. The CDR3 DNA follows: TGTGCCAGCAGCTTTTCGGGAAAACTGTTTTTT. As protein: CASSFSGKLFF.

The chain employs TRBV11-1 and TRBJ1-6, with D unresolved. This CDR3 contains 14 residues. Germline V gives CDR1 SGHAT, CDR2 FQDESV (reference sequence). Trimming stripped 0 bases from V and 9 bases from J, with 9 bases between. CDR3 residues: CASSLALPGSPLHF. The DNA for the CDR3 is TGTGCCAGCAGCTTAGCGCTTCCGGGTTCACCCCTCCACTTT. The full variable domain, its missing parts supplied by reference TRBV11-1 and TRBJ1-6, is EAEVAQSPRYKITEKSQAVAFWCDPISGHATLYWYRQILGQGPELLVQFQDESVVDDSQLPKDRFSAERLKGVDSTLKIQPAELGDSAMYLCASSLALPGSPLHFGNGTRLTVT.

The chain uses TRBV5-4 and TRBJ1-1; D not resolved. CDR3 size: 16 residues. Trimming took off 0 bases at V and 0 bases at J, with 12 bases between the two ends. Germline lookup yields CDR1 SGHNT and CDR2 YYREEE (reference sequence). The CDR3 region is CASSLGYLNLNTEAFF. CDR3 in DNA: TGTGCCAGCAGCTTGGGATATCTAAACCTGAACACTGAAGCTTTCTTT. Supplemented by reference TRBV5-4 and TRBJ1-1, the full variable domain reads ETGVTQSPTHLIKTRGQQVTLRCSSQSGHNTVSWYQQALGQGPQFIFQYYREEENGRGNFPPRFSGLQFPNYSSELNVNALELDDSALYLCASSLGYLNLNTEAFFGQGTRLTVV.

V and J are TRBV7-9 and TRBJ1-2; D is perhaps TRBD1 (6 bases). The V end was cut by 5 bases, the J end by 4 bases, with 11 bases between. The CDR3 has 13 amino acids. CDR1 and CDR2 from the germline V gene are SEHNR and FQNEAQ (reference sequence). CDR3 in amino acids: CASSPSTGYGYTF. The CDR3 bases are TGTGCCAGCAGCCCCTCGACAGGCTATGGCTACACCTTC.

The chain is built from TRBV5-4 and TRBJ1-6, with 7 bases matching TRBD1. CDR3 size: 17 residues. V lost 0 bases and J lost 1; bases outside the gene matches: 4. Germline CDR1 reads SGHNT; CDR2 reads YYREEE (reference sequence). The CDR3 nucleotides read TGTGCCAGCAGCTTGGGTGGGACAGCATCCTATAATTCACCCCTCCACTTT. Translation gives CASSLGGTASYNSPLHF. Supplemented by reference TRBV5-4 and TRBJ1-6, the full variable domain reads ETGVTQSPTHLIKTRGQQVTLRCSSQSGHNTVSWYQQALGQGPQFIFQYYREEENGRGNFPPRFSGLQFPNYSSELNVNALELDDSALYLCASSLGGTASYNSPLHFGNGTRLTVT.

The rearrangement uses TRBV10-3 and TRBJ1-3, with D hard to call. This CDR3 comprises 12 residues. Per the germline V gene, CDR1 is ENHRY and CDR2 is SYGVKD. V lost 8 bases and J 0 bases, leaving 5 bases between the germline ends. CDR3 sequence (DNA): TGTGCCATCTCCCTCTCTGGAAACACCATATATTTT. As protein: CAISLSGNTIYF.

The rearrangement uses TRBV11-1 and TRBJ2-1, with D possibly matching TRBD1 (5 bases). In germline, CDR1 is SGHAT, CDR2 FQDESV (reference sequence). The CDR3 runs to 14 residues. V shed 4 bases and J shed 4 bases, with 11 bases lying between them. The DNA for the CDR3 is TGTGCCAGCAGCTCTCGGCCAGGGTACAATGAGCAGTTCTTC. It yields the protein CASSSRPGYNEQFF.

This clone is a singleton in its sample. CDR3 coding DNA: TGCGCCAGCAGCCCACTCCCGTACCAAGAGACCCAGTACTTC. As protein: CASSPLPYQETQYF. V gene TRBV4-1 combines with J gene TRBJ2-5; D uncertain. Trimming pared 4 bases from V and 0 bases from J, leaving 9 bases between. Germline-derived CDR1 and CDR2 are MGHRA and YSYEKL. The CDR3 consists of 14 residues.

In its sample, this clone was seen once. The chain links TRBV4-1 to TRBJ2-3; TRBD1 is a possible D gene (6 bases). The CDR3 has 15 residues. Trimming took off 0 bases at V and 0 bases at J, with 7 bases between the two ends. The V gene's germline CDR1 is MGHRA and CDR2 YSYEKL. CDR3 protein: CASSQDGQSTDTQYF. CDR3 in DNA: TGCGCCAGCAGCCAAGATGGACAGAGCACAGATACGCAGTATTTT.

This clone was counted only a few times. The J gene is TRBJ2-1, the V gene TRBV9; 7 bases are a match to TRBD1. The CDR3 contains 15 residues. The J segment lost 4 bases and the V segment lost 4 bases, leaving 8 bases of the junction unmatched. CDR1 is SGDLS, CDR2 YYNGEE, per germline. CDR3 DNA: TGTGCCAGCAGCCCCCGCACAGGGGTTTACAATGAGCAGTTCTTC. Protein: CASSPRTGVYNEQFF. The complete variable domain, with remaining parts taken from reference TRBV9 and TRBJ2-1, reads DSGVTQTPKHLITATGQRVTLRCSPRSGDLSVYWYQQSLDQGLQFLIQYYNGEERAKGNILERFSAQQFPDLHSELNLSSLELGDSALYFCASSPRTGVYNEQFFGPGTRLTVL.

CDR3 loop: CAISGTGPQSYEQYF. The CDR3 region has the DNA TGTGCCATCAGTGGGACAGGCCCTCAATCCTACGAGCAGTACTTC. The rearrangement joins TRBV10-3 to TRBJ2-7; 7 bases agree with TRBD1. This CDR3 contains 15 residues. Germline lookup yields CDR1 ENHRY and CDR2 SYGVKD. With 4 bases clipped from V and 1 base from J, the junction kept 7 bases outside the gene matches.